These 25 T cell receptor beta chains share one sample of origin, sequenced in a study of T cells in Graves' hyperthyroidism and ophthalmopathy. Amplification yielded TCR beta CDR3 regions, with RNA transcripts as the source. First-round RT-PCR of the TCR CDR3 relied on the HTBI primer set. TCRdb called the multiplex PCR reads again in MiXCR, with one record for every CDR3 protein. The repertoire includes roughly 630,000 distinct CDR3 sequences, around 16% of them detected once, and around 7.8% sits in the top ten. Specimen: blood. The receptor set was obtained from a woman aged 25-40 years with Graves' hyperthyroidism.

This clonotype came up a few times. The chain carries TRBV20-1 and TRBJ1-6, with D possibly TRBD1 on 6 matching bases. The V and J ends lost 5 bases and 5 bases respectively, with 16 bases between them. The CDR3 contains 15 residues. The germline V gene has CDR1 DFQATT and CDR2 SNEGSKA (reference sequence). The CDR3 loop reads CSAPGGARDNSPLHF. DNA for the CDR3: TGCAGTGCTCCCGGGGGGGCAAGAGATAATTCACCCCTCCACTTT.

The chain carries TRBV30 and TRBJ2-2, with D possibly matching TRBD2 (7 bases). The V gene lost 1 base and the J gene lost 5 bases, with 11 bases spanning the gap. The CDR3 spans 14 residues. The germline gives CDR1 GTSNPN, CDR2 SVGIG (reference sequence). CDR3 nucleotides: TGTGCCTGGAGTGGGGGAGGGGGTACCGGGGAGCTGTTTTTT. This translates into CAWSGGGGTGELFF.

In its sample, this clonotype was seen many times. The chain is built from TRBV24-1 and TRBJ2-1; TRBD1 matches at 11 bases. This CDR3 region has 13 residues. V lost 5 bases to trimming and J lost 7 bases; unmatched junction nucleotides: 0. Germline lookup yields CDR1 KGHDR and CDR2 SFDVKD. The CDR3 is CATSGDRGNEQFF. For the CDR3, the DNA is TGTGCCACCAGTGGGGACAGGGGGAATGAGCAGTTCTTC.

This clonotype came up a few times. The CDR3 is CVPRGWNTEAFF. CDR3 in DNA: TGTGTACCCAGGGGGTGGAACACTGAAGCTTTCTTT. The genes are TRBV27 and TRBJ1-1; 7 nucleotides agree with TRBD1. The germline gives CDR1 MNHEY, CDR2 SMNVEV (reference sequence). This CDR3 comprises 12 residues.

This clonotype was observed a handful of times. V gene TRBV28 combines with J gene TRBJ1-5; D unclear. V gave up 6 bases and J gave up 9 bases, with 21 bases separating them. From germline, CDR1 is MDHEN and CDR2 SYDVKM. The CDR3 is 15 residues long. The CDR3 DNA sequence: TGTGCCAGCAGCCCGGTGCCCTCGAGCGATCGGCCCCAGCATTTT. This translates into CASSPVPSSDRPQHF. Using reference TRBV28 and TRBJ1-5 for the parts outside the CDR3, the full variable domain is DVKVTQSSRYLVKRTGEKVFLECVQDMDHENMFWYRQDPGLGLRLIYFSYDVKMKEKGDIPEGYSVSREKKERFSLILESASTNQTSMYLCASSPVPSSDRPQHFGDGTRLSIL.

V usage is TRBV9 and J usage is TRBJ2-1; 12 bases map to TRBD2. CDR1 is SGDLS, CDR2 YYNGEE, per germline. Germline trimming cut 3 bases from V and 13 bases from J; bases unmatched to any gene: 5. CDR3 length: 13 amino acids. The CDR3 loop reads CASSATSGSGQFF. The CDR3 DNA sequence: TGTGCCAGCAGCGCGACTAGCGGGAGTGGACAGTTCTTC.

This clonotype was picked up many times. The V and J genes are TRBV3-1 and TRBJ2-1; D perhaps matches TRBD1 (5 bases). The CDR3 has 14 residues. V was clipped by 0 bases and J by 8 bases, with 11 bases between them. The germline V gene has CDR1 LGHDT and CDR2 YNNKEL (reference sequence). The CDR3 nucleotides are TGTGCCAGCAGCCAAGAAGGAAGGGGCGATGAGCAGTTCTTC. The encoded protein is CASSQEGRGDEQFF.

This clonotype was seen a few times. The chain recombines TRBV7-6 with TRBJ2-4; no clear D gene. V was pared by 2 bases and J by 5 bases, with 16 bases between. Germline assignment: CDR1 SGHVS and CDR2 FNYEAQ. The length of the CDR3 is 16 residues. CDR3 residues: CASSLSPLMGENIQYF. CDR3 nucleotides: TGTGCCAGCAGCTTATCTCCTCTGATGGGTGAAAACATTCAGTACTTC.

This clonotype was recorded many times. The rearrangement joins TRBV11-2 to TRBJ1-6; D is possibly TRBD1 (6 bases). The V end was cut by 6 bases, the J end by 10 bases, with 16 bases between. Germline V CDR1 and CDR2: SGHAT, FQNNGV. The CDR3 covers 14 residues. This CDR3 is CASRIGTNESPLHF. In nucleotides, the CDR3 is TGTGCCAGCAGGATAGGGACAAACGAGTCACCCCTCCACTTT. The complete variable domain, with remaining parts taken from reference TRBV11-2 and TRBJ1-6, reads EAGVAQSPRYKIIEKRQSVAFWCNPISGHATLYWYQQILGQGPKLLIQFQNNGVVDDSQLPKDRFSAERLKGVDSTLKIQPAKLEDSAVYLCASRIGTNESPLHFGNGTRLTVT.

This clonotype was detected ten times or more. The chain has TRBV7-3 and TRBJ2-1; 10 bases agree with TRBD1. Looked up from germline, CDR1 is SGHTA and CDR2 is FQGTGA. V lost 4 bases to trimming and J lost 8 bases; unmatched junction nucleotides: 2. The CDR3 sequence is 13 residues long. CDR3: CASSSTGGHEQFF. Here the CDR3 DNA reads TGTGCCAGCAGCTCGACAGGGGGCCATGAGCAGTTCTTC.

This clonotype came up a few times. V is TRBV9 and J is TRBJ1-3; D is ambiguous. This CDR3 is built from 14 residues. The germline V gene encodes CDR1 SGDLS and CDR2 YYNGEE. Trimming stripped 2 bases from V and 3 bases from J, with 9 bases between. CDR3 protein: CASSVRTDGNTIYF. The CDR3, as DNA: TGTGCCAGCAGCGTCCGGACGGATGGAAACACCATATATTTT.

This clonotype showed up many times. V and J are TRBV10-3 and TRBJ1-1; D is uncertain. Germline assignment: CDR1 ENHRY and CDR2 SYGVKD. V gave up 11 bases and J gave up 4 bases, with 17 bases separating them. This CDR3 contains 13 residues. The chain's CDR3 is CAHHAEKSTEAFF. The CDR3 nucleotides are TGTGCCCATCATGCCGAAAAAAGCACTGAAGCTTTCTTT.

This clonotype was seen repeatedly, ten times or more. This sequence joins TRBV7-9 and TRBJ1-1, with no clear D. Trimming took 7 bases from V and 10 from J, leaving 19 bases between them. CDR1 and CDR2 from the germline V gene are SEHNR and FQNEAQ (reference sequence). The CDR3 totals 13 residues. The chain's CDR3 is CASNWRPTELAFF. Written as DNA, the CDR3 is TGTGCCAGCAATTGGAGGCCCACGGAGTTAGCTTTCTTT.

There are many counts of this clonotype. The CDR3 sequence: CSVGGNADTQYF. Here the CDR3 DNA reads TGCAGTGTAGGCGGGAACGCAGATACGCAGTATTTT. The chain recombines TRBV20-1 with TRBJ2-3, with D tentatively TRBD2 (6 bases). CDR1 and CDR2 (germline): DFQATT, SNEGSKA (reference sequence). The CDR3 length is 12 residues. The V end lost 7 bases, the J end lost 4 bases, and 12 bases lay between the germline ends.

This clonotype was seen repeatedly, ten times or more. CDR3 protein: CAWSADRGREQYF. Written as DNA, the CDR3 is TGTGCCTGGAGTGCGGACAGGGGGCGCGAGCAGTACTTC. The J gene is TRBJ2-7, the V gene TRBV30; 11 bases agree with TRBD1. Looked up from germline, CDR1 is GTSNPN and CDR2 is SVGIG (reference sequence). V was clipped by 1 base and J by 6 bases; unmatched bases: 2. The length of the CDR3 is 13 residues.

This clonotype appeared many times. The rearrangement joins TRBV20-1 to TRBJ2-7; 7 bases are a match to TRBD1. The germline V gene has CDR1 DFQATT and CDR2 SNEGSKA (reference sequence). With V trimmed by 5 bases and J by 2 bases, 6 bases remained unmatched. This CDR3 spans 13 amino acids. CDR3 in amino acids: CSASDRPTYEQYF. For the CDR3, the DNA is TGCAGTGCTTCGGACAGGCCCACCTACGAGCAGTACTTC.

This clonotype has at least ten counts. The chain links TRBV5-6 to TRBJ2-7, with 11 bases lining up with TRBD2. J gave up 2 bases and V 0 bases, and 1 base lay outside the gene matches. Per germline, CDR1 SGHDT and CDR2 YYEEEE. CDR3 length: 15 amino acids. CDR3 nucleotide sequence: TGTGCCAGCAGCTTGGTGACTAGCGGGGCCTACGAGCAGTACTTC. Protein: CASSLVTSGAYEQYF.

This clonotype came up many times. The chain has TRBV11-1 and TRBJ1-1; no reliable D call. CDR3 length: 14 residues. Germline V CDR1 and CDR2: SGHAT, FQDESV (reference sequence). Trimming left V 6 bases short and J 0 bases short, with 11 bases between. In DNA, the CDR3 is TGTGCCAGCAGGGACGGTGTGATGAACACTGAAGCTTTCTTT. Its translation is CASRDGVMNTEAFF.

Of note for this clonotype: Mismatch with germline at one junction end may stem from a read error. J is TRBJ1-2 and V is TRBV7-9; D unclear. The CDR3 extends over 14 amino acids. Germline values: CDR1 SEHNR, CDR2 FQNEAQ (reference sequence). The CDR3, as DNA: TGTGCCAGCAGCTTAGGCGGAGATAACTATGGCCACACCTTC. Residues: CASSLGGDNYGHTF. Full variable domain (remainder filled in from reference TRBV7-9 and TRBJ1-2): DTGVSQNPRHKITKRGQNVTFRCDPISEHNRLYWYRQTLGQGPEFLTYFQNEAQLEKSRLLSDRFSAERPKGSFSTLEIQRTEQGDSAMYLCASSLGGDNYGHTFGSGTRLTVV.

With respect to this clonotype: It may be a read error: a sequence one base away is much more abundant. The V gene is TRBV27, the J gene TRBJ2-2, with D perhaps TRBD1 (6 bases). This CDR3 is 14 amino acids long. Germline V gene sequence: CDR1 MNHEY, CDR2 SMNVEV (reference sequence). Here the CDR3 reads CASSLYWDTGEPFF. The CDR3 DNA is TGTGCCAGCAGTTTATACTGGGACACCGGGGAGCCGTTTTTT.

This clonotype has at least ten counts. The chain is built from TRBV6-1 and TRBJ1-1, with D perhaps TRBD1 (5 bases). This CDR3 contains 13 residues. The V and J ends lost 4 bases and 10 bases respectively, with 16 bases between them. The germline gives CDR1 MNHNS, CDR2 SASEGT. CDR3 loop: CASSVGQTKGAFF. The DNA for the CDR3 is TGTGCCAGCAGTGTTGGACAAACGAAGGGAGCTTTCTTT.

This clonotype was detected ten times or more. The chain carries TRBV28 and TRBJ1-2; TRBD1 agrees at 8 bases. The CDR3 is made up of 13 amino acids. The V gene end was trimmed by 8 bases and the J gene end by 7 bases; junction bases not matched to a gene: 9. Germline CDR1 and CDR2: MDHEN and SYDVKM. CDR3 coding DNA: TGTGCCAGCGAAGGACAGGGTCGGGGTGGCTACACCTTC. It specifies CASEGQGRGGYTF.

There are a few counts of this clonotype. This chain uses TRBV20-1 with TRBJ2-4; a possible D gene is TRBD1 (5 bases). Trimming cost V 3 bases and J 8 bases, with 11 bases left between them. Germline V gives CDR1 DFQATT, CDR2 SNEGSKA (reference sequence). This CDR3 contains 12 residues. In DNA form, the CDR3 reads TGCAGTGCTAGTAGGCAGGGTGACATTCAGTACTTC. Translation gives CSASRQGDIQYF.

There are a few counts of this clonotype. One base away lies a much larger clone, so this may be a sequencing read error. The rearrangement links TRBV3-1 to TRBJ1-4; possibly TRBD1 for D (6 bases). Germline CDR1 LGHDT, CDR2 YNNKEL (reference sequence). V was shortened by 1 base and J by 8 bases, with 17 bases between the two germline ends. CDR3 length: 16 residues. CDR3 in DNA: TGTGCCAGCAGCCAAGGTCGTGGCAGGGGCGGCGAAAAACTGTTTTTT. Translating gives CASSQGRGRGGEKLFF.

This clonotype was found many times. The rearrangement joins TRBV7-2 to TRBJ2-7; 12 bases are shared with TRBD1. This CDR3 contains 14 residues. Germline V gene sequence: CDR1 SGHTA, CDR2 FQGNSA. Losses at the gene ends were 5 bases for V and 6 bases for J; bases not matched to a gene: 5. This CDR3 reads CASSAGQGAGEQYF. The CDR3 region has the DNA TGTGCCAGCAGCGCGGGACAGGGGGCGGGCGAGCAGTACTTC. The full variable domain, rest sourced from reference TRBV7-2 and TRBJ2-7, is GAGVSQSPSNKVTEKGKDVELRCDPISGHTALYWYRQSLGQGLEFLIYFQGNSAPDKSGLPSDRFSAERTGGSVSTLTIQRTQQEDSAVYLCASSAGQGAGEQYFGPGTRLTVT.